These 9 T cell receptor beta chains were all obtained from the same sample, sequenced in a study of blood T cell repertoires in COVID-19. Clones were sequenced by immunoSEQ multiplex PCR, and TCRdb holds only the in-frame ones, with some missing. The sample holds some 370,000 clones; roughly 90% are singletons and the top ten take 0.95% to 1.5%. Sequenced input: peripheral blood. The receptors shown here come from a man aged 35 to 55 with acute or convalescent COVID-19.

V gene TRBV12-3 or TRBV12-4 combines with J gene TRBJ1-2; no firm D call. V was cut by 5 bases and J by 12 bases, with 13 bases left in between. This CDR3 spans 11 amino acids. In DNA form, the CDR3 reads TGTGCCAGCAGTCAAGGAGGCGGGAACACCTTC. Translating gives CASSQGGGNTF.

The CDR3 sequence: CASSQDTGWTEAFF. The CDR3 DNA follows: TGTGCCAGCAGCCAAGATACGGGGTGGACTGAAGCTTTCTTT. The chain combines TRBV3-1 (or the pseudogene TRBV3-2) with TRBJ1-1, with no clear D. V was cut by 0 bases and J by 5 bases, with 10 bases left in between. Germline V gene lookup returns CDR1 LGHDT and CDR2 YNNKEL (reference sequence). The CDR3 is 14 residues long.

The chain carries TRBV5-1 and TRBJ2-2; perhaps TRBD2 as D (5 bases). Looked up from germline, CDR1 is SGHRS and CDR2 is YFSETQ. The CDR3 loop spans 15 amino acids. V was pared by 2 bases and J by 0 bases, with 8 bases between. The CDR3 reads CASSFERTNTGELFF. In DNA, the CDR3 is TGCGCCAGCAGCTTCGAGCGGACGAACACCGGGGAGCTGTTTTTT.

This chain joins TRBV3-1 (or the pseudogene TRBV3-2) and TRBJ1-3; TRBD1 aligns across 8 bases. J was trimmed by 2 bases and V by 2 bases; bases with no gene match: 5. This CDR3 region has 16 residues. In germline, CDR1 is LGHDT, CDR2 YNNKEL (reference sequence). This chain's CDR3 is CASSQRTGNAGNTIYF. DNA for the CDR3: TGTGCCAGCAGCCAACGGACAGGGAACGCTGGAAACACCATATATTTT.

The chain carries TRBV7-3 and TRBJ2-3; possible D gene TRBD2, 5 bases. V was trimmed by 11 bases and J by 2 bases, leaving 17 bases between them. The CDR3 is 14 amino acids. Germline values: CDR1 SGHTA, CDR2 FQGTGA. CDR3 in DNA: TGTGCCTCGTCGGCGGGTGGATACACAGATACGCAGTATTTT. Its translation: CASSAGGYTDTQYF.

The chain joins TRBV11-3 to TRBJ1-2; tentative D call: TRBD1 (5 bases). V lost 6 bases and J lost 2, with 13 bases in between. This CDR3 has 14 amino acids. Germline V gene lookup returns CDR1 SGHNT and CDR2 YENEEA. Here the CDR3 reads CASRQDGGNYGYTF. CDR3 nucleotide sequence: TGTGCCAGCAGACAAGACGGGGGGAACTATGGCTACACCTTC. Full variable domain (outside the CDR3, taken from reference TRBV11-3 and TRBJ1-2): EAGVVQSPRYKIIEKKQPVAFWCNPISGHNTLYWYLQNLGQGPELLIRYENEEAVDDSQLPKDRFSAERLKGVDSTLKIQPAELGDSAVYLCASRQDGGNYGYTFGSGTRLTVV.

The chain uses TRBV19 and TRBJ2-7; TRBD1 might be the D (5 bases). This CDR3 contains 14 residues. V lost 3 bases to trimming and J lost 3 bases, with 12 bases between them. Germline V lookup: CDR1 LNHDA, CDR2 SQIVND (reference sequence). In DNA form, the CDR3 reads TGTGCCAGTAGTATGACAGTTCGGAACTACGAGCAGTACTTC. Translating gives CASSMTVRNYEQYF.

The chain recombines TRBV27 with TRBJ1-1; unclear D gene. The CDR3 runs to 14 residues. Germline V CDR1 and CDR2: MNHEY, SMNVEV (reference sequence). V was trimmed by 0 bases and J by 1 base, leaving 6 bases between them. The CDR3 loop reads CASSLSPRNTEAFF. The DNA of the CDR3 is TGTGCCAGCAGTTTATCCCCCAGGAACACTGAAGCTTTCTTT.

This clone was picked up one time. The gene calls are TRBV6-2 or TRBV6-3 and TRBJ1-1; the D gene is possibly TRBD1 (6 bases). The germline V gene has CDR1 MNHEY and CDR2 SVGEGT. V was trimmed by 5 bases and J by 10 bases, leaving 14 bases between them. This CDR3 contains 12 residues. DNA of the CDR3: TGTGCCAGCAGTACGGACAGTCTAAGAGCTTTCTTT. This codes for CASSTDSLRAFF.